Described below is a single T cell receptor (beta chain) sequence and its context. Its antigen specificity is not known. Base-call qualities are not available, and no considerably larger clone is one nucleotide away. In light of the paper, this sample's time point label describes: week 35, safety follow-up. Each vaccine dose, consisting of 300 ug of a 20-mer mutant IDH1 peptide in Montanide, was administered subcutaneously with topical imiquimod. Eight vaccinations were administered to patients in weeks 1, 3, 5, 7, 11, 15, 19 and 23, corresponding to visits V03 through V10. Donors had newly diagnosed WHO grade 3 or 4 IDH1-mutant astrocytomas with loss of nuclear ATRX. The samples were drawn from NOA16, a multicentre, single-arm, open-label phase I trial in Germany that tested a mutant IDH1 peptide vaccine in humans for the first time. Genomic DNA for TCRB sequencing was extracted from EDTA blood using the DNeasy Blood and Tissue Kit.

The entry originates in a study of a mutant IDH1 vaccine in newly diagnosed glioma (dated by TCRdb to the early 2020s). Describing the broader study: Vaccination was initiated 4-6 weeks after radiotherapy alone, or concurrently with temozolomide cycles in the chemotherapy-containing groups. The week-35 safety follow-up took place at visit V12, and the week-47 end of study took place at visit V13. Before enrollment, patients had received standard therapy of radiotherapy alone, temozolomide alone, or radiochemotherapy with temozolomide; most received the combination. The approximately 30 treated patients were approximately 62% male and 37.5% female, with a mean age of approximately 38 years. Peripheral blood was collected at six visits: V03 (baseline), V05, V07, V10, V12 and V13. Longitudinal TCRB deep sequencing was performed for about 25 treated patients wherever samples were available for exploratory analyses. Paper-wide results and their limitations: Across multiple MHC alleles, vaccine-induced immune responses were seen in approximately 93% of patients. Availability determined which PBMC samples were chosen for TCRB deep sequencing. According to the authors, sample limitations meant that analyses of patient blood samples could not be reproduced. No apparent relationship was observed between pseudoprogression and alterations in the top peripheral T cell clonotypes detected by TCRB sequencing.

Measured from the cysteine to the phenylalanine, the CDR3 is 13 residues long. Solely the CDR3 DNA is kept, with 39 bases framed from the first base. At the junction V is shortened by 3 bases and J by 4 bases; bases outside the gene matches: 0. Based on the germline V gene, the CDR1 and CDR2 sequences are SGHTA and FQGTGA. Libraries were made using the immunoSEQ multiplex PCR assay. Following the manufacturer's protocol, the hsTCRB Kit was used to amplify rearranged TCR beta chain sequences. Sequencing of TCRB libraries was carried out on an Illumina MiSeq. In the original analysis: The kit vendor's proprietary platform handled demultiplexing, trimming and gene mapping. Here the immuneACCESS table is served through TCRdb, limited to in-frame sequences with V and J called. Missing clones are a known gap in these copies; in checked studies unresolved V genes cover under half, and the rest lacks a known reason. V and J calls and clone size come straight from that table; D and trimming were deduced from the DNA. The sample profile shows some 29,000 clones; around 79% of them were found once. Roughly 10% of the sample goes to the ten largest clones.

This specimen was PBMCs, taken from a glioma patient whose treatment included an IDH1 peptide vaccine. This receptor was identified in a woman between 25 and 40 years old with glioma. Some clones in this sample may be carry-over from other donors' samples. The sequence links TRBV7-3 to TRBJ1-1; 9 middle bases align to TRBD1. The DNA sequence is TGTGCCAGCAGCTTGGACAGGGGCACTGAAGCTTTCTTT. This is translated as CASSLDRGTEAFF.